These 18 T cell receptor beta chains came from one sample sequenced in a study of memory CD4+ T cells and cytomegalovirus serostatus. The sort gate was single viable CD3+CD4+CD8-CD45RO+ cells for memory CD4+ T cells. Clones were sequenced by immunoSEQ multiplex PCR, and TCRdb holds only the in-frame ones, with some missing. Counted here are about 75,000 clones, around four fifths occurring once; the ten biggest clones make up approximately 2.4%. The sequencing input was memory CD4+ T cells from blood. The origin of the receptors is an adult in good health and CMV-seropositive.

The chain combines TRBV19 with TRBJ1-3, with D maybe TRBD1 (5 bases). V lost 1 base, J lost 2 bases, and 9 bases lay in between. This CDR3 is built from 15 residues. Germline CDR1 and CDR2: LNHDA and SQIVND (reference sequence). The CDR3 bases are TGTGCCAGTAGTATAGGCGACAGAGCTGGAAACACCATATATTTT. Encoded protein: CASSIGDRAGNTIYF.

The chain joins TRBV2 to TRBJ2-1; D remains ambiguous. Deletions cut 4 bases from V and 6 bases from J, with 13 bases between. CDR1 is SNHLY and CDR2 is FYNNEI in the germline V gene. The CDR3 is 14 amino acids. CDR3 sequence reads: CASSGKVQSNEQFF. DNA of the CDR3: TGTGCCAGCAGTGGAAAAGTCCAGAGCAATGAGCAGTTCTTC.

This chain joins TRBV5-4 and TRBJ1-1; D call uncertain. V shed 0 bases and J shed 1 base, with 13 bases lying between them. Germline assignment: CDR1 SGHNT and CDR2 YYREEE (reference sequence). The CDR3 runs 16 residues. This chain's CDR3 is CASSLDGFSGNTEAFF. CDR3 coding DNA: TGTGCCAGCAGCTTGGACGGGTTCTCAGGGAACACTGAAGCTTTCTTT.

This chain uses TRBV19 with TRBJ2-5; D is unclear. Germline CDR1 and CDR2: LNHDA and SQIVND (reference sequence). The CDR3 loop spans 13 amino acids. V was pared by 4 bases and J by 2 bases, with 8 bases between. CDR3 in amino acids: CASSTSTQETQYF. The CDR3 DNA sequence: TGTGCCAGTAGTACGTCAACTCAAGAGACCCAGTACTTC.

The CDR3 loop is CAWTRWTASYNEQFF. As DNA, the CDR3 is TGTGCCTGGACCAGGTGGACGGCTTCCTACAATGAGCAGTTCTTC. The chain employs TRBV30 and TRBJ2-1, with D hard to call. This CDR3 contains 15 residues. The V end was cut by 4 bases, the J end by 1 base, with 14 bases between. CDR1 GTSNPN and CDR2 SVGIG come from the germline V gene (reference sequence).

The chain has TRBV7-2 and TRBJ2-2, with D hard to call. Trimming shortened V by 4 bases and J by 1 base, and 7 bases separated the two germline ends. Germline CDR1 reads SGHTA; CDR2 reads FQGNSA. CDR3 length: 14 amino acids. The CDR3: CASSSTGNTGELFF. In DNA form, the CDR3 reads TGTGCCAGCAGCTCAACTGGGAACACCGGGGAGCTGTTTTTT.

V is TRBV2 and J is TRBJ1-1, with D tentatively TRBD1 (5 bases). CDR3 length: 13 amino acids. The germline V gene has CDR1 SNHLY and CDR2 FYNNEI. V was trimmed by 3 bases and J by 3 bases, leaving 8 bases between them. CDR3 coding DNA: TGTGCCAGCAGTGATCAGGGCCACACTGAAGCTTTCTTT. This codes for CASSDQGHTEAFF. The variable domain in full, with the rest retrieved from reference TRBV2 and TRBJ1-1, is EPEVTQTPSHQVTQMGQEVILRCVPISNHLYFYWYRQILGQKVEFLVSFYNNEISEKSEIFDDQFSVERPDGSNFTLKIRSTKLEDSAMYFCASSDQGHTEAFFGQGTRLTVV.

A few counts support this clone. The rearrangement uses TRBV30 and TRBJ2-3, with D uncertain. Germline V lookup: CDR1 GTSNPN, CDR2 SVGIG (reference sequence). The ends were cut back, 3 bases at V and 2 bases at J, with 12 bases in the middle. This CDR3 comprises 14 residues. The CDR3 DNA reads TGTGCCTGGAGGCCCCGTACCCTCACAGATACGCAGTATTTT. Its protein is CAWRPRTLTDTQYF.

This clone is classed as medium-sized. In DNA form, the CDR3 reads TGTGCCAGCAGCCCGGGTCCCAGCAATGAGCAGTTCTTC. This translates into CASSPGPSNEQFF. V gene TRBV7-9 combines with J gene TRBJ2-1; D unresolved. Germline V CDR1 and CDR2: SEHNR, FQNEAQ (reference sequence). The CDR3 consists of 13 residues. Between the trimmed V and J ends, which lost 5 bases and 6 bases, there was a span of 11 bases.

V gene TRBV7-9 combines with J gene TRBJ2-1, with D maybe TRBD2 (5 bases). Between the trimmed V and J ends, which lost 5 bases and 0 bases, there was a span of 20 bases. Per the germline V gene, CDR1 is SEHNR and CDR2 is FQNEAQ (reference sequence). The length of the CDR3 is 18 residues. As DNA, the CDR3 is TGTGCCAGCAGCCGCACGCGCGTACGGAGGAGCTCCTACAATGAGCAGTTCTTC. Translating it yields CASSRTRVRRSSYNEQFF.

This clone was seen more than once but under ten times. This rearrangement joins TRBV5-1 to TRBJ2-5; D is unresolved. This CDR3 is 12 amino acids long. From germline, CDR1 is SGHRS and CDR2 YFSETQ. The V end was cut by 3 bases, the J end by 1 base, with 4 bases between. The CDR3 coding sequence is TGCGCCAGCAGCTGGGCCCAAGAGACCCAGTACTTC. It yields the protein CASSWAQETQYF.

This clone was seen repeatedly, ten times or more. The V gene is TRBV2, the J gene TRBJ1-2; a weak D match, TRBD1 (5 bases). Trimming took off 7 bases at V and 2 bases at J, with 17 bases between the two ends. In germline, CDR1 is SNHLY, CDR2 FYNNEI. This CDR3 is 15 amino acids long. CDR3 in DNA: TGTGCCAGCAATGGGTTTGGGGGGATGAACTATGGCTACACCTTC. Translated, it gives CASNGFGGMNYGYTF.

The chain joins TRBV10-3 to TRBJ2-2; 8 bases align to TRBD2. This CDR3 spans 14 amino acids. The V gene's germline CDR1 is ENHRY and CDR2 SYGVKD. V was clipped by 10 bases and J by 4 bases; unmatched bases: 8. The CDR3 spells CATERAGGTGELFF. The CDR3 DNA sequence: TGTGCCACGGAAAGGGCGGGAGGCACCGGGGAGCTGTTTTTT.

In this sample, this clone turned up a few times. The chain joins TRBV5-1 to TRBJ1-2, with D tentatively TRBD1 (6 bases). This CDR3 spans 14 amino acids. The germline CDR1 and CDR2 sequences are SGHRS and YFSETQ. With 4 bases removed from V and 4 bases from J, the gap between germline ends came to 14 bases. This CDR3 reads CASSNRDKPYGYTF. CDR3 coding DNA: TGCGCCAGCAGCAACCGGGACAAGCCCTATGGCTACACCTTC.

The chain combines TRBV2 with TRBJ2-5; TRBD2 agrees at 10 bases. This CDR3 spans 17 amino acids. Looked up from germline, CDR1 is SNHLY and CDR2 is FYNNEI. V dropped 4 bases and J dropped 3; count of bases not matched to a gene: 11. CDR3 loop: CASSAESGTSVEETQYF. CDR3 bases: TGTGCCAGCAGTGCTGAATCCGGGACTAGCGTTGAAGAGACCCAGTACTTC.

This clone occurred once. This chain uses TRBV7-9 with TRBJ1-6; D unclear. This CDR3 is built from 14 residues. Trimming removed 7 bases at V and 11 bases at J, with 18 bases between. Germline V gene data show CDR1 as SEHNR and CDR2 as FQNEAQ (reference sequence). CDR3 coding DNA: TGTGCCAGCACTCCTGCCGGCGGGGAGCCACCCCTCCACTTT. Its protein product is CASTPAGGEPPLHF. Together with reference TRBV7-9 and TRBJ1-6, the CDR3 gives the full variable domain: DTGVSQNPRHKITKRGQNVTFRCDPISEHNRLYWYRQTLGQGPEFLTYFQNEAQLEKSRLLSDRFSAERPKGSFSTLEIQRTEQGDSAMYLCASTPAGGEPPLHFGNGTRLTVT.

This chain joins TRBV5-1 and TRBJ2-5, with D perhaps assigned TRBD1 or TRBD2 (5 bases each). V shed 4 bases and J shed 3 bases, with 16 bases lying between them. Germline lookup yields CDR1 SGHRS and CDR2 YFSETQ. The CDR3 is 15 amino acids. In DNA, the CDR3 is TGCGCCAGCAGCCTAACCGGGACGCGGGAAGAGACCCAGTACTTC. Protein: CASSLTGTREETQYF.

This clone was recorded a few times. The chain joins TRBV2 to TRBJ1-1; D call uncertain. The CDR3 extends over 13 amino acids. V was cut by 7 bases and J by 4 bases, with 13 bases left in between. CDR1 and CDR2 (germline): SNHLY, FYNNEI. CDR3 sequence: CASTVGEGTEAFF. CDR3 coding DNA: TGTGCCAGCACCGTCGGTGAGGGCACTGAAGCTTTCTTT. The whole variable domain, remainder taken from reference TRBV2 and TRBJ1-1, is EPEVTQTPSHQVTQMGQEVILRCVPISNHLYFYWYRQILGQKVEFLVSFYNNEISEKSEIFDDQFSVERPDGSNFTLKIRSTKLEDSAMYFCASTVGEGTEAFFGQGTRLTVV.